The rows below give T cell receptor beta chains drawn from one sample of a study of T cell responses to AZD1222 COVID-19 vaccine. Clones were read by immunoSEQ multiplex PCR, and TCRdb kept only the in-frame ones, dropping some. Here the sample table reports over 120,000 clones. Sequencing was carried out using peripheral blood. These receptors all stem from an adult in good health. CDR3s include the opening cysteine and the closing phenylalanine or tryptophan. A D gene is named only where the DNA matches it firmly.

CDR3 protein: CASSEWDTPARAFF
CDR3 DNA: TGTGCCAGCAGTGAGTGGGACACACCGGCTAGAGCTTTCTTT
CDR3 length: 14
D gene: -
J gene: TRBJ1-1
V gene: TRBV2

CDR3 protein: CASSHLNYPGRWGYTF
CDR3 DNA: TGTGCCAGCAGTCACCTAAATTACCCGGGACGGTGGGGCTACACCTTC
CDR3 length: 16
D gene: -
J gene: TRBJ1-2
V gene: TRBV6-2/TRBV6-3

CDR3 protein: CATSRGRGLGTDTQYF
CDR3 DNA: TGTGCCACCAGCAGAGGTCGGGGACTAGGGACAGATACGCAGTATTTT
CDR3 length: 16
D gene: TRBD2
J gene: TRBJ2-3
V gene: TRBV15

CDR3 protein: CASLGRGFNQPQHF
CDR3 DNA: TGTGCCAGCCTTGGTCGGGGTTTCAATCAGCCCCAGCATTTT
CDR3 length: 14
D gene: -
J gene: TRBJ1-5
V gene: TRBV28

CDR3 protein: CASKPDRDPNEKLFF
CDR3 DNA: TGTGCCAGTAAACCAGACAGGGACCCTAATGAAAAACTGTTTTTT
CDR3 length: 15
D gene: TRBD1
J gene: TRBJ1-4
V gene: TRBV19

CDR3 protein: CASSVSGANEKLFF
CDR3 DNA: TGTGCCAGCAGCGTATCCGGGGCTAATGAAAAACTGTTTTTT
CDR3 length: 14
D gene: -
J gene: TRBJ1-4
V gene: TRBV9

CDR3 protein: CASSSHDEQFF
CDR3 DNA: TGTGCCAGCAGCTCCCACGATGAGCAGTTCTTC
CDR3 length: 11
D gene: -
J gene: TRBJ2-1
V gene: TRBV11-2

CDR3 protein: CAISPGPQGENGYTF
CDR3 DNA: TGTGCCATCAGTCCAGGCCCCCAGGGAGAGAATGGCTACACCTTC
CDR3 length: 15
D gene: -
J gene: TRBJ1-2
V gene: TRBV10-3

CDR3 protein: CASKRDRDTGELFF
CDR3 DNA: TGTGCCAGTAAGCGGGACAGAGACACCGGGGAGCTGTTTTTT
CDR3 length: 14
D gene: -
J gene: TRBJ2-2
V gene: TRBV19

CDR3 protein: CASSFTGAGNTEAFF
CDR3 DNA: TGTGCCAGCAGCTTCACAGGGGCCGGGAACACTGAAGCTTTCTTT
CDR3 length: 15
D gene: TRBD1
J gene: TRBJ1-1
V gene: TRBV7-9

CDR3 protein: CASSRYGSGANVLTF
CDR3 DNA: TGTGCCAGCAGCCGCTACGGGTCTGGGGCCAACGTCCTGACTTTC
CDR3 length: 15
D gene: -
J gene: TRBJ2-6
V gene: TRBV3-1/TRBV3-2

CDR3 protein: CASSGRGVHEQYF
CDR3 DNA: TGTGCCAGCTCGGGCAGGGGGGTCCACGAGCAGTACTTC
CDR3 length: 13
D gene: -
J gene: TRBJ2-7
V gene: TRBV6-5

CDR3 protein: CASSLASANTEAFF
CDR3 DNA: TGTGCCAGTAGTCTGGCTTCCGCGAACACTGAAGCTTTCTTT
CDR3 length: 14
D gene: -
J gene: TRBJ1-1
V gene: TRBV19

CDR3 protein: CASSVGGRGSYEQYF
CDR3 DNA: TGTGCCAGCAGCGTAGGTGGCAGGGGATCCTACGAGCAGTACTTC
CDR3 length: 15
D gene: -
J gene: TRBJ2-7
V gene: TRBV9

CDR3 protein: CAWSPAHNEQFF
CDR3 DNA: TGTGCCTGGAGCCCAGCACACAATGAGCAGTTCTTC
CDR3 length: 12
D gene: -
J gene: TRBJ2-1
V gene: TRBV30

CDR3 protein: CASSSTLKRGESTDTQYF
CDR3 DNA: TGTGCCAGCAGTTCGACTTTGAAGCGGGGGGAAAGCACAGATACGCAGTATTTT
CDR3 length: 18
D gene: TRBD2
J gene: TRBJ2-3
V gene: TRBV25-1

CDR3 protein: CASSAQGENTEAFF
CDR3 DNA: TGTGCCAGCAGCGCCCAGGGGGAGAACACTGAAGCTTTCTTT
CDR3 length: 14
D gene: TRBD1
J gene: TRBJ1-1
V gene: TRBV11-3

CDR3 protein: CASSLSTRGLGYTF
CDR3 DNA: TGTGCCAGCAGCTTAAGTACCAGGGGGCTTGGCTACACCTTC
CDR3 length: 14
D gene: TRBD1
J gene: TRBJ1-2
V gene: TRBV7-9

CDR3 protein: CASSSAQGYPTEAFF
CDR3 DNA: TGTGCCAGCAGCTCCGCCCAGGGGTACCCCACTGAAGCTTTCTTT
CDR3 length: 15
D gene: -
J gene: TRBJ1-1
V gene: TRBV7-2

CDR3 protein: CAISSGTGEETQYF
CDR3 DNA: TGTGCCATCAGTTCCGGGACAGGGGAAGAGACCCAGTACTTC
CDR3 length: 14
D gene: TRBD1
J gene: TRBJ2-5
V gene: TRBV10-3

CDR3 protein: CASSQGWGGNQPQHF
CDR3 DNA: TGTGCCAGCAGCCAAGGATGGGGGGGCAATCAGCCCCAGCATTTT
CDR3 length: 15
D gene: -
J gene: TRBJ1-5
V gene: TRBV3-1/TRBV3-2

CDR3 protein: CASSYPYGTPSTEAFF
CDR3 DNA: TGTGCCAGCAGTTACCCATATGGGACACCGAGCACTGAAGCTTTCTTT
CDR3 length: 16
D gene: -
J gene: TRBJ1-1
V gene: TRBV6-6

CDR3 protein: CASSESGMNTEAFF
CDR3 DNA: TGCGCCAGCAGTGAGTCGGGGATGAACACTGAAGCTTTCTTT
CDR3 length: 14
D gene: -
J gene: TRBJ1-1
V gene: TRBV10-1

CDR3 protein: CASRGQGLNQPQHF
CDR3 DNA: TGCGCCAGCCGGGGACAGGGACTCAATCAGCCCCAGCATTTT
CDR3 length: 14
D gene: TRBD1
J gene: TRBJ1-5
V gene: TRBV10-2

CDR3 protein: CASSVDVAGGLQFF
CDR3 DNA: TGTGCCAGCAGCGTAGATGTAGCAGGGGGCCTTCAGTTCTTC
CDR3 length: 14
D gene: TRBD1
J gene: TRBJ2-1
V gene: TRBV9

CDR3 protein: CASSPVMGDYEQYF
CDR3 DNA: TGTGCCAGCAGCCCCGTTATGGGGGATTACGAGCAGTACTTC
CDR3 length: 14
D gene: -
J gene: TRBJ2-7
V gene: TRBV7-6

CDR3 protein: CASSLEAGGPHEQFF
CDR3 DNA: TGTGCCAGTAGTCTTGAGGCGGGGGGGCCCCATGAGCAGTTCTTC
CDR3 length: 15
D gene: TRBD2
J gene: TRBJ2-1
V gene: TRBV6-4

CDR3 protein: CASSLEGTGLTTDTQYF
CDR3 DNA: TGCGCCAGCAGCTTGGAGGGGACAGGACTTACCACAGATACGCAGTATTTT
CDR3 length: 17
D gene: TRBD1
J gene: TRBJ2-3
V gene: TRBV5-1

CDR3 protein: CASSLGGLDQPQHF
CDR3 DNA: TGCGCCAGCAGCTTGGGTGGGTTGGATCAGCCCCAGCATTTT
CDR3 length: 14
D gene: -
J gene: TRBJ1-5
V gene: TRBV5-1

CDR3 protein: CAGHYLPNYGYTF
CDR3 DNA: TGTGCCGGTCACTACCTTCCTAACTATGGCTACACCTTC
CDR3 length: 13
D gene: -
J gene: TRBJ1-2
V gene: TRBV6-5

CDR3 protein: CACYRLYQETQYF
CDR3 DNA: TGTGCCTGCTACAGACTATATCAAGAGACCCAGTACTTC
CDR3 length: 13
D gene: -
J gene: TRBJ2-5
V gene: TRBV30

CDR3 protein: CASSLETVETQYF
CDR3 DNA: TGTGCCAGCAGCTTGGAAACGGTGGAGACCCAGTACTTC
CDR3 length: 13
D gene: -
J gene: TRBJ2-5
V gene: TRBV5-6

CDR3 protein: CASSETGTGAGNTIYF
CDR3 DNA: TGTGCCAGCAGCGAAACCGGGACAGGGGCTGGAAACACCATATATTTT
CDR3 length: 16
D gene: TRBD1
J gene: TRBJ1-3
V gene: TRBV9

CDR3 protein: CASSLYAGSNTEAFF
CDR3 DNA: TGTGCCAGCAGCTTATACGCTGGCAGCAACACTGAAGCTTTCTTT
CDR3 length: 15
D gene: -
J gene: TRBJ1-1
V gene: TRBV7-9

CDR3 protein: CASSPWDSATNEQFF
CDR3 DNA: TGTGCCAGCAGCCCCTGGGACAGTGCCACAAATGAGCAGTTCTTC
CDR3 length: 15
D gene: TRBD1
J gene: TRBJ2-1
V gene: TRBV5-4

CDR3 protein: CASSALGLTEHYNEQFF
CDR3 DNA: TGTGCCAGTAGTGCGCTGGGACTGACCGAACACTACAATGAGCAGTTCTTC
CDR3 length: 17
D gene: -
J gene: TRBJ2-1
V gene: TRBV19

CDR3 protein: CASSMVAATGELFF
CDR3 DNA: TGTGCCAGTAGTATGGTCGCAGCCACCGGGGAGCTGTTTTTT
CDR3 length: 14
D gene: -
J gene: TRBJ2-2
V gene: TRBV19

CDR3 protein: CAWSFRNSPLHF
CDR3 DNA: TGTGCCTGGAGCTTCCGTAATTCACCCCTCCACTTT
CDR3 length: 12
D gene: -
J gene: TRBJ1-6
V gene: TRBV30

CDR3 protein: CSGGWGGTEAFF
CDR3 DNA: TGCAGCGGGGGGTGGGGGGGCACTGAAGCTTTCTTT
CDR3 length: 12
D gene: -
J gene: TRBJ1-1
V gene: TRBV29-1

CDR3 protein: CASLTGEASGNTIYF
CDR3 DNA: TGTGCCAGCCTTACAGGGGAAGCCTCTGGAAACACCATATATTTT
CDR3 length: 15
D gene: TRBD1
J gene: TRBJ1-3
V gene: TRBV2

CDR3 protein: CASSLATSSYNEQFF
CDR3 DNA: TGCGCCAGCAGCTTGGCCACTAGCTCCTACAATGAGCAGTTCTTC
CDR3 length: 15
D gene: -
J gene: TRBJ2-1
V gene: TRBV5-1

CDR3 protein: CASSPAQGMNYGYTF
CDR3 DNA: TGTGCCAGCAGTCCGGCACAGGGGATGAACTATGGCTACACCTTC
CDR3 length: 15
D gene: TRBD1
J gene: TRBJ1-2
V gene: TRBV7-8

CDR3 protein: CASSLGGGGTAYEQYF
CDR3 DNA: TGTGCCAGCAGCTTAGGAGGAGGGGGGACCGCCTACGAGCAGTACTTC
CDR3 length: 16
D gene: -
J gene: TRBJ2-7
V gene: TRBV7-9

CDR3 protein: CASHRDRNEKLFF
CDR3 DNA: TGTGCCAGCCACCGGGACAGAAATGAAAAACTGTTTTTT
CDR3 length: 13
D gene: TRBD1
J gene: TRBJ1-4
V gene: TRBV2

CDR3 protein: CSARSITEAFF
CDR3 DNA: TGCAGTGCTAGAAGTATCACTGAAGCTTTCTTT
CDR3 length: 11
D gene: -
J gene: TRBJ1-1
V gene: TRBV20-1

CDR3 protein: CASSQDGRGYTF
CDR3 DNA: TGCGCCAGCAGCCAAGATGGGAGGGGCTACACCTTC
CDR3 length: 12
D gene: -
J gene: TRBJ1-2
V gene: TRBV4-3

CDR3 protein: CASSPPGQGYEQYF
CDR3 DNA: TGTGCCAGCTCACCACCGGGACAGGGCTACGAGCAGTACTTC
CDR3 length: 14
D gene: TRBD1
J gene: TRBJ2-7
V gene: TRBV18

CDR3 protein: CASSYRYEQYF
CDR3 DNA: TGTGCCAGCAGTTACAGGTACGAGCAGTACTTC
CDR3 length: 11
D gene: -
J gene: TRBJ2-7
V gene: TRBV28

CDR3 protein: CASSLPQGSGNTIYF
CDR3 DNA: TGCGCCAGCAGTCTGCCCCAGGGGTCTGGAAACACCATATATTTT
CDR3 length: 15
D gene: -
J gene: TRBJ1-3
V gene: TRBV4-1

CDR3 protein: CASSQGQYPGALLREQYF
CDR3 DNA: TGCGCCAGCAGCCAGGGACAGTATCCGGGGGCCTTACTTCGCGAGCAGTACTTC
CDR3 length: 18
D gene: -
J gene: TRBJ2-7
V gene: TRBV5-1